One and the same sample provided the 5 T cell receptor beta chains below, sequenced in a study of patients and donors after allogeneic stem cell transplantation. TCRdb passed the RT-PCR reads through MiXCR, listing each CDR3 protein once. The data show 15,000 to 20,000 distinct CDR3 sequences, less than 5% seen once. Sample: blood, either unsorted or a sorted T cell fraction (not recorded which). The receptors were gathered from a human donor who was either an allogeneic HSCT recipient or a stem cell or donor lymphocyte infusion donor (not recorded which). It is not recorded whose cells these are; they may come from a transplant donor.

This clonotype has ten or more counts. This rearrangement joins TRBV7-3 to TRBJ2-1, with 7 bases lining up with TRBD2. V lost 5 bases to trimming and J lost 11 bases; unmatched junction nucleotides: 9. Germline CDR1 and CDR2: SGHTA and FQGTGA. This CDR3 has 13 amino acids. The CDR3 DNA reads TGTGCCAGCAGCCCCGGGCCAGCGGGGAAGCAGTTCTTC. This sequence encodes CASSPGPAGKQFF.

There are a few counts of this clonotype. V is TRBV28 and J is TRBJ1-1, with D perhaps TRBD1 (5 bases). CDR3 length: 14 residues. The germline CDR1 and CDR2 sequences are MDHEN and SYDVKM. Trimming took off 4 bases at V and 2 bases at J, with 11 bases between the two ends. CDR3 coding DNA: TGTGCCAGCAGTTCAAACAGGATAAACACTGAAGCTTTCTTT. This encodes CASSSNRINTEAFF.

This clonotype has a count of ten or more. This chain connects TRBV10-1 to TRBJ1-1, with 9 bases lining up with TRBD1. Losses at the gene ends were 6 bases for V and 4 bases for J; bases not matched to a gene: 9. Germline-derived CDR1 and CDR2 are WNHNN and SYGVQD (reference sequence). The CDR3 is 15 amino acids. Here the CDR3 reads CASSRDRVSTTEAFF. The CDR3 nucleotides are TGCGCCAGCAGCCGGGACAGGGTATCGACCACTGAAGCTTTCTTT.

In its sample, this clonotype was seen many times. The chain is built from TRBV7-9 and TRBJ1-1; D possibly corresponds to TRBD1 (5 bases). CDR1 SEHNR and CDR2 FQNEAQ come from the germline V gene (reference sequence). V shed 8 bases and J shed 4 bases, with 14 bases lying between them. CDR3 length: 13 residues. The CDR3 region is CASSLGHGTEAFF. The CDR3 DNA sequence: TGTGCCAGCTCCCTGGGGCATGGCACTGAAGCTTTCTTT.

This clonotype showed up just a few times. The chain carries TRBV27 and TRBJ1-5, with 7 nucleotides matching TRBD1. The CDR3 spans 14 residues. V dropped 4 bases and J dropped 5; count of bases not matched to a gene: 5. Looked up from germline, CDR1 is MNHEY and CDR2 is SMNVEV (reference sequence). CDR3 amino acids: CASSSRQGDQPQHF. The DNA of the CDR3 is TGTGCCAGCAGTTCACGACAGGGCGATCAGCCCCAGCATTTT.